This T cell receptor (beta chain) was observed in a study of shared clonotypes between healthy human individuals. The sequencing of unsorted PBMC DNA took place on ten immunoSEQ deep assay plates. Authors' analysis steps: Junction-only sequences without quality scores were provided by ImmunoSEQ, so filtering was different. Libraries were prepared by immunoSEQ multiplex PCR; TCRdb keeps only in-frame clonotypes and omits some of them. V and J calls plus clone size are reproduced from that table; the DNA served to infer D and trimming. Of roughly 500,000 clones listed, about 76% are singletons. V was cut by 4 bases and J by 3 bases, with 18 bases left in between. The CDR3 extends over 16 amino acids. The germline gives CDR1 LNHDA, CDR2 SQIVND (reference sequence).

The source of this sequence is a middle-aged woman in good health. Some clones in this sample may be carry-over from other donors' samples. The chain combines TRBV19 with TRBJ2-5, with a possible D match to TRBD1 (5 bases). Sequencing was performed on PBMCs. The CDR3 loop is CASSTPTAVGKETQYF. For the CDR3, the DNA is TGTGCCAGTAGTACGCCGACAGCCGTGGGTAAAGAGACCCAGTACTTC. Full variable domain (rest looked up from reference TRBV19 and TRBJ2-5): DGGITQSPKYLFRKEGQNVTLSCEQNLNHDAMYWYRQDPGQGLRLIYYSQIVNDFQKGDIAEGYSVSREKKESFPLTVTSAQKNPTAFYLCASSTPTAVGKETQYFGPGTRLLVL.